This T cell receptor (beta chain) comes out of a study of CD8 T cells in Susac syndrome. RNA in amounts of about 0.5 to 1 ug was reverse transcribed with random hexamers. Via MiXCR, TCRdb re-called the immunoSEQ multiplex PCR reads, giving one row per CDR3 protein. The sample has 200,000 or so distinct CDR3 sequences, about 95% seen once. Germline values: CDR1 MNHEY, CDR2 SMNVEV (reference sequence). The length of the CDR3 is 14 residues. Trimming removed 4 bases from V and 5 bases from J; junction bases left unmatched: 5. The rearrangement uses TRBV27 and TRBJ2-1; 7 positions agree with TRBD2. Sequencing input: CD8+ T cells from PBMCs. This TCR was recovered from a human donor with Susac syndrome. The DNA for the CDR3 is TGTGCCAGCAGTTGGGGGGGGAGGAACAATGAGCAGTTCTTC. It is translated as CASSWGGRNNEQFF.